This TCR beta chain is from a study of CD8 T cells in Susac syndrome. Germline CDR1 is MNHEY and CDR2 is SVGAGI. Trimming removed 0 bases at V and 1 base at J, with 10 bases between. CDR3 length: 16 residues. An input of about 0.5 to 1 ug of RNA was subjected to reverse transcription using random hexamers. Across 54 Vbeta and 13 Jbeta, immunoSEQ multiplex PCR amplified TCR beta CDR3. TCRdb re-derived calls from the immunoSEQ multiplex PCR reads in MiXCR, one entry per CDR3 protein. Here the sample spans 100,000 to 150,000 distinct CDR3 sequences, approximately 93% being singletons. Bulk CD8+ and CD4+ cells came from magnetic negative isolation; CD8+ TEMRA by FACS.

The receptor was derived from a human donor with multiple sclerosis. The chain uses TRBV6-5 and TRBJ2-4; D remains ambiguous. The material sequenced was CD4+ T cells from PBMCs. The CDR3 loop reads CASSYSPTAAKNIQYF. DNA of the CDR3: TGTGCCAGCAGTTACTCACCGACGGCCGCCAAAAACATTCAGTACTTC.